Described below is a single TCR beta chain sequence and its context. The V and J ends lost 1 base and 5 bases respectively, with 11 bases between them. The length of the CDR3 is 14 residues. Per the germline V gene, CDR1 is SGHTA and CDR2 is FQGNSA. In the source study's methods: Researchers report that nucleated cell counts were estimated from reference gene primer amplification. Libraries were prepared by immunoSEQ multiplex PCR; TCRdb keeps only in-frame clonotypes and omits some of them. That table gives V, J and clone size, and the DNA gave D and trimming. The sample includes a few hundred thousand clones, 84% of them seen just once. The data were obtained in a study of blood T cell repertoires in COVID-19. In the study overall: The origin of the acute and convalescent COVID-19 samples was the United States, Italy and Spain. T cells, B-cell-depleted T cells, or PBMCs supplied cDNA or gDNA.

Material: peripheral blood. The chain links TRBV7-2 to TRBJ2-5; weak D call: TRBD2 (6 bases). This sequence was found in a woman aged 40 to 50 who had recovered from COVID-19. CDR3 sequence (DNA): TGTGCCAGCAGCTTAGATAGCGGTAGGGAGACCCAGTACTTC. Protein sequence: CASSLDSGRETQYF.